A single T cell receptor beta chain is shown here with its context. V gave up 2 bases and J gave up 12 bases, with 13 bases separating them. The length of the CDR3 is 13 residues. CDR1 is MNHEY, CDR2 SMNVEV, per germline (reference sequence). These data originate in a study of T cell changes during pregnancy in multiple sclerosis. The repertoire was sequenced with immunoSEQ multiplex PCR; TCRdb's copy has only in-frame clones and lacks some. The sample carries about 80,000 clones, approximately 90% recorded once. The source was peripheral blood, collected before pregnancy. This clonotype originated in a female donor with multiple sclerosis, enrolled in a pregnancy study. V is TRBV27 and J is TRBJ1-4; TRBD1 might be the D (5 bases). CDR3 nucleotide sequence: TGTGCCAGCAGTTTAAGGGTTCTAGGGGAACTGTTTTTT. This encodes CASSLRVLGELFF.